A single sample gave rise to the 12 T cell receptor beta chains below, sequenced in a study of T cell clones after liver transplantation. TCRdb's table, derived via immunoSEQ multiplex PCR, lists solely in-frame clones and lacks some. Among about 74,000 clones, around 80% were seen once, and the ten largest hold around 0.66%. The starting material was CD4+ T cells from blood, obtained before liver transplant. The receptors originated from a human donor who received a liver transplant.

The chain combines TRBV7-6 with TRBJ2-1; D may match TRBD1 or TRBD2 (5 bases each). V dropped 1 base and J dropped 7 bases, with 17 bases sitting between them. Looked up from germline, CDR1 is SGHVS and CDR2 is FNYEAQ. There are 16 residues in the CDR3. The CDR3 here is CASSLEPGLYMNEQFF. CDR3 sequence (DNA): TGTGCCAGCAGCTTAGAGCCGGGGCTCTATATGAATGAGCAGTTCTTC.

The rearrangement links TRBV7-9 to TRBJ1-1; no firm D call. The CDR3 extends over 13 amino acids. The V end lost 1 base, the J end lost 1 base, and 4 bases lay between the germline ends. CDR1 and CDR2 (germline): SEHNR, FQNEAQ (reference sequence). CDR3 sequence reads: CASSLVGNTEAFF. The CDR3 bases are TGTGCCAGCAGCTTAGTGGGGAACACTGAAGCTTTCTTT.

The CDR3 DNA follows: TGTGCCAGTAGTATAAGGAGTGAAGCTTTCTTT. Its translation: CASSIRSEAFF. The chain carries TRBV19 and TRBJ1-1; unclear D gene. Trimming removed 2 bases from V and 7 bases from J, with 5 bases in between. CDR1 is LNHDA, CDR2 SQIVND, per germline (reference sequence). This CDR3 has 11 amino acids.

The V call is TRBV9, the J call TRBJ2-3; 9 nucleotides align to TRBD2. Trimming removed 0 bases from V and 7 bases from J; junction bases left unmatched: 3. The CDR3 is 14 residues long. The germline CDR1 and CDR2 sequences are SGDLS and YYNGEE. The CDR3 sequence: CASSVDSGSNTQYF. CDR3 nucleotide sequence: TGTGCCAGCAGCGTAGATAGCGGGAGTAATACGCAGTATTTT.

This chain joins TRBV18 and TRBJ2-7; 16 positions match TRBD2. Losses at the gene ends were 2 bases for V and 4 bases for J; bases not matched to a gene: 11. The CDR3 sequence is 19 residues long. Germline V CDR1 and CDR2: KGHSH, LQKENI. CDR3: CASSPWGLAGGLHMYEQYF. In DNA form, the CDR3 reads TGTGCCAGCTCACCATGGGGACTAGCGGGAGGGCTACACATGTACGAGCAGTACTTC.

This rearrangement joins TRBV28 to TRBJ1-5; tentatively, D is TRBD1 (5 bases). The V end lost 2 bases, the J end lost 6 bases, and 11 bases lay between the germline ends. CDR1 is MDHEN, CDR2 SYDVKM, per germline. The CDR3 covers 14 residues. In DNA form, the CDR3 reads TGTGCCAGCAGTTTAATCGGGGGTGGTCAGCCCCAGCATTTT. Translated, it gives CASSLIGGGQPQHF.

CDR3 nucleotide sequence: TGTGCCAGCAGTTATCCCCCGGGGACCTCCTACGAGCAGTACTTC. Protein product: CASSYPPGTSYEQYF. This chain links TRBV28 with TRBJ2-7; the D gene could be TRBD1 or TRBD2 (5 bases each). The CDR3 spans 15 residues. Trimming shortened V by 4 bases and J by 0 bases, and 13 bases separated the two germline ends. The germline CDR1 and CDR2 sequences are MDHEN and SYDVKM.

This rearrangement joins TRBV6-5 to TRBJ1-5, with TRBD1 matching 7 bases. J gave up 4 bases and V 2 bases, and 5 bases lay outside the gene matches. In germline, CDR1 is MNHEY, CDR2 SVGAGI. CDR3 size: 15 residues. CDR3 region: CASSYLDRENQPQHF. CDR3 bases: TGTGCCAGCAGTTACCTTGACAGGGAAAATCAGCCCCAGCATTTT.

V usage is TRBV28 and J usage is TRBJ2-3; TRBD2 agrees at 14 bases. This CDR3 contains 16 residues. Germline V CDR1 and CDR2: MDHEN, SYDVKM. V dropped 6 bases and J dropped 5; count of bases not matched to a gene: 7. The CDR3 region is CASRPATSGRVDTQYF. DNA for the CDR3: TGTGCCAGCAGACCTGCGACTAGCGGGAGGGTAGATACGCAGTATTTT.

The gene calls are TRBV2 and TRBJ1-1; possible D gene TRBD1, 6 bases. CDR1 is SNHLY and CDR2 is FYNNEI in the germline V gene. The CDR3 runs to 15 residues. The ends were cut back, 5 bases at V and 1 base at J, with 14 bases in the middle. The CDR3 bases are TGTGCCAGCAGTACGAACAGGGTCGCGAACACTGAAGCTTTCTTT. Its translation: CASSTNRVANTEAFF.

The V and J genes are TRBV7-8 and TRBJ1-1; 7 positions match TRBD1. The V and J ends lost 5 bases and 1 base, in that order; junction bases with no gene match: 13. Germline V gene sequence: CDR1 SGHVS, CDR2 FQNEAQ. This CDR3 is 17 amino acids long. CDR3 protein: CASSPLNLKGANTEAFF. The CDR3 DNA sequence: TGTGCCAGCAGCCCTCTCAACTTAAAGGGGGCGAACACTGAAGCTTTCTTT.

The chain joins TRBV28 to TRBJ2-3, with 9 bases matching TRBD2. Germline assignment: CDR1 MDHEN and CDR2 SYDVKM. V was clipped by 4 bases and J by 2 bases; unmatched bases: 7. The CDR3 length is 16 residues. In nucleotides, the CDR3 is TGTGCCAGCAGTTCTCTAGCGGGGAGCCACACAGATACGCAGTATTTT. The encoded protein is CASSSLAGSHTDTQYF.